Shown below are 25 T cell receptor beta chains from a single sample sequenced in a study of pediatric ulcerative colitis. Some clones are missing from TCRdb's copy, which holds only in-frame ones; the method was immunoSEQ multiplex PCR. The sample records about 32,000 clones, roughly 82% being singletons. The sample consisted of blood. The receptors derive from a boy under 18 with severe ulcerative colitis.

In this sample, this clone turned up once. The genes are TRBV27 and TRBJ2-5; the match to TRBD1 covers 8 bases. Unmatched junction bases numbered 9, after V lost 4 bases and J lost 5 bases. CDR1 is MNHEY, CDR2 SMNVEV, per germline (reference sequence). CDR3 length: 15 amino acids. The CDR3 sequence is CASSSGTGGAETQYF. CDR3 sequence (DNA): TGTGCCAGCAGTTCCGGGACAGGAGGTGCCGAGACCCAGTACTTC.

The V call is TRBV7-8, the J call TRBJ1-6; D perhaps matches TRBD1 (6 bases). The V gene lost 0 bases and the J gene lost 9 bases, with 12 bases spanning the gap. The germline CDR1 and CDR2 sequences are SGHVS and FQNEAQ. The CDR3 length is 15 residues. This CDR3 is CASSLANRDSSPLHF. CDR3 DNA sequence: TGTGCCAGCAGCTTAGCGAACAGGGATTCTTCACCCCTCCACTTT.

The J gene is TRBJ2-5, the V gene TRBV27; 9 bases fit TRBD1. The CDR3 length is 16 residues. V was pared by 7 bases and J by 0 bases, with 9 bases of the junction left unmatched. Germline CDR1 and CDR2: MNHEY and SMNVEV (reference sequence). Here the CDR3 reads CASTPLGTGHQETQYF. The CDR3 DNA is TGTGCCAGCACACCTCTCGGGACAGGGCACCAAGAGACCCAGTACTTC.

The V call is TRBV27, the J call TRBJ1-1; TRBD1 is a possible D gene (6 bases). Germline V gene lookup returns CDR1 MNHEY and CDR2 SMNVEV (reference sequence). The germline V and J ends were trimmed by 6 bases and 1 base, with 9 bases remaining between them. The CDR3 length is 13 residues. The CDR3 bases are TGTGCCAGCAGCTACAGGGAGAACACTGAAGCTTTCTTT. Its translation is CASSYRENTEAFF.

The chain uses TRBV11-2 and TRBJ2-7, with D unclear. Germline CDR1 reads SGHAT; CDR2 reads FQNNGV. V shed 4 bases and J shed 5 bases, with 12 bases lying between them. The CDR3 has 13 residues. The CDR3 loop reads CASSSYITDEQYF. The CDR3 nucleotides are TGTGCCAGCAGCTCGTATATTACGGACGAGCAGTACTTC.

The genes are TRBV5-6 and TRBJ1-6, with D unclear. In germline, CDR1 is SGHDT, CDR2 YYEEEE. CDR3 length: 15 residues. V gave up 7 bases and J gave up 0 bases, with 11 bases separating them. The chain's CDR3 is CASGFRSSYNSPLHF. DNA of the CDR3: TGTGCCAGCGGGTTCAGAAGCTCCTATAATTCACCCCTCCACTTT. The entire variable domain, with the rest obtained from reference TRBV5-6 and TRBJ1-6, is as follows: DAGVTQSPTHLIKTRGQQVTLRCSPKSGHDTVSWYQQALGQGPQFIFQYYEEEERQRGNFPDRFSGHQFPNYSSELNVNALLLGDSALYLCASGFRSSYNSPLHFGNGTRLTVT.

This clone has only one observation. The chain uses TRBV30 and TRBJ1-5; D unresolved. Trimming cost V 2 bases and J 5 bases, with 10 bases left between them. The CDR3 extends over 13 amino acids. Germline-derived CDR1 and CDR2 are GTSNPN and SVGIG (reference sequence). CDR3 sequence reads: CAWSRAGHQPQHF. The CDR3 DNA is TGTGCCTGGAGTCGGGCAGGACATCAGCCCCAGCATTTT.

The chain joins TRBV7-3 to TRBJ1-1; tentatively, D is TRBD1 (5 bases). Germline V CDR1 and CDR2: SGHTA, FQGTGA. The germline V and J ends were trimmed by 5 bases and 1 base, with 20 bases remaining between them. The CDR3 runs to 17 residues. CDR3 sequence reads: CASSRRGGIGGNTEAFF. CDR3 DNA: TGTGCCAGCAGCCGTCGGGGAGGTATTGGGGGGAACACTGAAGCTTTCTTT.

V is TRBV6-5 and J is TRBJ2-3; 7 nucleotides align to TRBD1. Trimming cost V 2 bases and J 4 bases; bases outside gene matches: 6. This CDR3 region has 15 residues. CDR1 MNHEY and CDR2 SVGAGI come from the germline V gene. The CDR3 sequence is CASSYDEGAADTQYF. The CDR3 DNA sequence: TGTGCCAGCAGTTACGACGAGGGGGCGGCAGATACGCAGTATTTT.

This rearrangement joins TRBV30 to TRBJ1-3; D remains ambiguous. The CDR3 spans 12 residues. Trimming pared 0 bases from V and 0 bases from J, leaving 0 bases between. CDR1 and CDR2 from the germline V gene are GTSNPN and SVGIG (reference sequence). CDR3 amino acids: CAWSVSGNTIYF. The DNA of the CDR3 is TGTGCCTGGAGTGTCTCTGGAAACACCATATATTTT.

The chain employs TRBV4-3 and TRBJ1-6; TRBD1 might be the D (5 bases). The V end lost 0 bases, the J end lost 9 bases, and 12 bases lay between the germline ends. The CDR3 is 15 amino acids. The germline CDR1 and CDR2 sequences are LGHNA and YSLEER. CDR3 residues: CASSQEGVLGSPLHF. In nucleotides, the CDR3 is TGCGCCAGCAGCCAAGAGGGGGTCCTCGGTTCACCCCTCCACTTT.

The rearrangement links TRBV27 to TRBJ1-2, with 8 nucleotides matching TRBD1. Germline V CDR1 and CDR2: MNHEY, SMNVEV (reference sequence). The CDR3 has 13 residues. Losses at the gene ends were 3 bases for V and 5 bases for J; bases not matched to a gene: 2. As DNA, the CDR3 is TGTGCCAGCAGTTTGACAGGGGTATATGGCTACACCTTC. It specifies CASSLTGVYGYTF.

In this sample, this clone turned up once. The V call is TRBV15, the J call TRBJ1-3; no clear D. The CDR3 is 14 residues long. CDR1 is LNHNV, CDR2 YYDKDF, per germline (reference sequence). V dropped 4 bases and J dropped 0 bases, with 7 bases sitting between them. The CDR3: CATSTQSSGNTIYF. The CDR3 DNA reads as TGTGCCACCAGCACACAGAGCTCTGGAAACACCATATATTTT.

The rearrangement links TRBV9 to TRBJ2-5; D may correspond to TRBD1 or TRBD2 (6 bases each). Germline lookup yields CDR1 SGDLS and CDR2 YYNGEE. This CDR3 contains 14 residues. V was trimmed by 3 bases and J by 1 base, leaving 10 bases between them. The CDR3 DNA reads as TGTGCCAGCAGCGCCGGGGGCCGCCAAGAGACCCAGTACTTC. It is translated as CASSAGGRQETQYF.

The chain is built from TRBV2 and TRBJ2-1; D is undetermined. V was clipped by 6 bases and J by 14 bases, with 17 bases between them. The CDR3 extends over 12 amino acids. Germline V gene data show CDR1 as SNHLY and CDR2 as FYNNEI. CDR3 DNA: TGTGCCAGCAGCTGGGTTCGATCCGTCGAGTTCTTC. Its protein product is CASSWVRSVEFF. Variable domain in full (rest from reference TRBV2 and TRBJ2-1): EPEVTQTPSHQVTQMGQEVILRCVPISNHLYFYWYRQILGQKVEFLVSFYNNEISEKSEIFDDQFSVERPDGSNFTLKIRSTKLEDSAMYFCASSWVRSVEFFGPGTRLTVL.

The chain is built from TRBV25-1 and TRBJ2-7, with a possible D match to TRBD1 (6 bases). The V end lost 8 bases, the J end lost 3 bases, and 17 bases lay between the germline ends. There are 14 residues in the CDR3. Per the germline V gene, CDR1 is MGHDK and CDR2 is SYGVNS. The CDR3 DNA follows: TGTGCCAGCTCATCCGGGACATTGGACTACGAGCAGTACTTC. Amino acids: CASSSGTLDYEQYF.

The chain carries TRBV7-2 and TRBJ1-3; D call uncertain. V lost 0 bases and J 0 bases, leaving 6 bases between the germline ends. Looked up from germline, CDR1 is SGHTA and CDR2 is FQGNSA. The CDR3 totals 15 residues. The CDR3 here is CASSLAPSSGNTIYF. CDR3 DNA: TGTGCCAGCAGCTTAGCGCCGAGCTCTGGAAACACCATATATTTT.

The chain carries TRBV19 and TRBJ1-4; D is perhaps TRBD1 (6 bases). The length of the CDR3 is 18 residues. Germline V lookup: CDR1 LNHDA, CDR2 SQIVND (reference sequence). V lost 3 bases to trimming and J lost 7 bases, with 24 bases between them. The CDR3 coding sequence is TGTGCCAGTAGTATGGAGGGGGGAGGTCTCGCGTCAAGTGAAAAACTGTTTTTT. Protein: CASSMEGGGLASSEKLFF. The full variable domain, its missing parts supplied by reference TRBV19 and TRBJ1-4, is DGGITQSPKYLFRKEGQNVTLSCEQNLNHDAMYWYRQDPGQGLRLIYYSQIVNDFQKGDIAEGYSVSREKKESFPLTVTSAQKNPTAFYLCASSMEGGGLASSEKLFFGSGTQLSVL.

The chain employs TRBV7-9 and TRBJ1-5; possible D gene TRBD1, 5 bases. The CDR3 covers 16 residues. The germline V gene encodes CDR1 SEHNR and CDR2 FQNEAQ (reference sequence). V was clipped by 5 bases and J by 2 bases, with 16 bases between them. The CDR3 nucleotides are TGTGCCAGCAGCCGGGGCCTCACCGAGGGCAATCAGCCCCAGCATTTT. Translation gives CASSRGLTEGNQPQHF.

The rearrangement links TRBV5-6 to TRBJ2-1; 9 bases are shared with TRBD1. CDR1 and CDR2 from the germline V gene are SGHDT and YYEEEE. This CDR3 has 14 residues. The trim removed 3 bases at V and 8 bases at J, leaving 6 bases unmatched. The CDR3 region is CASSWGQGVHEQFF. As DNA, the CDR3 is TGTGCCAGCAGCTGGGGACAGGGTGTCCATGAGCAGTTCTTC.

The chain has TRBV19 and TRBJ1-4; perhaps TRBD1 as D (6 bases). The CDR3 consists of 14 residues. The V gene lost 8 bases and the J gene lost 8 bases, with 18 bases spanning the gap. Germline loops: CDR1 LNHDA, CDR2 SQIVND (reference sequence). The CDR3 sequence is CASSNPGQREKLFF. The CDR3 bases are TGTGCCAGTTCTAACCCGGGACAAAGGGAAAAACTGTTTTTT.

The CDR3 loop reads CASKPGEGETQYF. For the CDR3, the DNA is TGTGCCAGCAAGCCGGGGGAGGGAGAGACCCAGTACTTC. J is TRBJ2-5 and V is TRBV9, with TRBD2 matching 7 bases. The V segment lost 6 bases and the J segment 4 bases; nucleotides outside the gene matches: 6. Germline V gene lookup returns CDR1 SGDLS and CDR2 YYNGEE. The CDR3 length is 13 residues.

The J gene is TRBJ1-2, the V gene TRBV6-6, with D uncertain. The CDR3 is 10 residues long. The germline V gene encodes CDR1 MNHNY and CDR2 SVGAGI (reference sequence). V dropped 5 bases and J dropped 7 bases, with 5 bases sitting between them. As DNA, the CDR3 is TGTGCCAGCAGTCATCCTGGCTACACCTTC. Its translation: CASSHPGYTF.

V and J are TRBV29-1 and TRBJ1-6; D not certain. V lost 6 bases and J lost 10, with 31 bases in between. This CDR3 is built from 18 residues. CDR1 is SQVTM, CDR2 ANQGSEA, per germline. This chain's CDR3 is CSVTRVRTMRARNSPLHF. CDR3 DNA: TGCAGCGTCACCCGCGTACGAACAATGAGGGCCCGGAACTCACCCCTCCACTTT. Based on the CDR3 plus reference TRBV29-1 and TRBJ1-6, the full variable domain is SAVISQKPSRDICQRGTSLTIQCQVDSQVTMMFWYRQQPGQSLTLIATANQGSEATYESGFVIDKFPISRPNLTFSTLTVSNMSPEDSSIYLCSVTRVRTMRARNSPLHFGNGTRLTVT.

The chain recombines TRBV13 with TRBJ2-1, with D possibly being TRBD2 (6 bases). V lost 6 bases, J lost 5 bases, and 14 bases lay in between. The CDR3 length is 14 residues. Germline assignment: CDR1 PRHDT and CDR2 FYEKMQ (reference sequence). The CDR3 is CASRAGPRDNEQFF. DNA of the CDR3: TGTGCCAGCAGAGCGGGCCCGAGGGACAATGAGCAGTTCTTC.